These 23 T cell receptor beta chains were all obtained from the same sample, sequenced in a study of T cell responses to AZD1222 COVID-19 vaccine. Profiled with immunoSEQ multiplex PCR; TCRdb holds only in-frame clones, not every one. This table holds 180,000 or so clones, around nine tenths found once. Sample: peripheral blood, taken 28 days after the second AZD1222 dose. These receptors were obtained from an adult who received the AZD1222 COVID-19 vaccine.

The chain combines TRBV7-2 with TRBJ1-2; D gene ambiguous. Trimming shortened V by 2 bases and J by 5 bases, and 6 bases separated the two germline ends. Germline CDR1 is SGHTA and CDR2 is FQGNSA. CDR3 length: 12 amino acids. The CDR3 DNA sequence: TGTGCCAGCAGCTTAAGTCAATATGGCTACACCTTC. This gives the protein CASSLSQYGYTF.

The chain joins TRBV18 to TRBJ1-6, with 7 bases fitting TRBD1. CDR1 KGHSH and CDR2 LQKENI come from the germline V gene. V was pared by 5 bases and J by 2 bases, with 3 bases of the junction left unmatched. The CDR3 is 15 residues long. CDR3 amino acids: CASSFGTAYNSPLHF. In DNA, the CDR3 is TGTGCCAGCTCATTTGGGACAGCCTATAATTCACCCCTCCACTTT.

The J gene is TRBJ1-6, the V gene TRBV3-1 (or the pseudogene TRBV3-2); the D is unclear. V lost 1 base and J 10 bases, leaving 8 bases between the germline ends. The CDR3 is 13 residues long. The germline V gene has CDR1 LGHDT and CDR2 YNNKEL (reference sequence). The DNA of the CDR3 is TGTGCCAGCAGCCAAGGGGGAGTATCACCCCTCCACTTT. It yields the protein CASSQGGVSPLHF.

This clone occurred once. The DNA of the CDR3 is TGTGCCTGGAGTACATCGGAGGGGGGCAATCAGCCCCAGCATTTT. This gives the protein CAWSTSEGGNQPQHF. The genes are TRBV30 and TRBJ1-5; possible D gene TRBD1, 6 bases. The CDR3 has 15 residues. From germline, CDR1 is GTSNPN and CDR2 SVGIG (reference sequence). The V and J ends lost 2 bases and 2 bases respectively, with 13 bases between them. Full variable domain (outside the CDR3, taken from reference TRBV30 and TRBJ1-5): SQTIHQWPATLVQPVGSPLSLECTVEGTSNPNLYWYRQAAGRGLQLLFYSVGIGQISSEVPQNLSASRPQDRQFILSSKKLLLSDSGFYLCAWSTSEGGNQPQHFGDGTRLSIL.

To note about this clone: This specimen includes other DNA sequences encoding the same CDR3. The chain couples TRBV11-2 to TRBJ1-2; D remains unclear. The CDR3 runs to 13 residues. V was cut by 5 bases and J by 2 bases, with 9 bases left in between. Germline V gives CDR1 SGHAT, CDR2 FQNNGV. The CDR3 bases are TGTGCCAGCAGCCTGGACGGAAACTATGGCTACACCTTC. The encoded protein is CASSLDGNYGYTF.

This clone occurred once. The CDR3 sequence is CASSQALLGSREQYF. CDR3 coding DNA: TGCGCCAGCAGCCAAGCCTTGCTGGGGAGCCGCGAGCAGTACTTC. The chain employs TRBV4-1 and TRBJ2-7; D might be TRBD2 (5 bases). Germline CDR1 and CDR2: MGHRA and YSYEKL. This CDR3 spans 15 amino acids. Trimming pared 1 base from V and 6 bases from J, leaving 16 bases between.

The chain combines TRBV19 with TRBJ1-2; D might be TRBD1 (5 bases). Germline V gene sequence: CDR1 LNHDA, CDR2 SQIVND (reference sequence). The CDR3 runs to 14 residues. V was cut by 3 bases and J by 4 bases, with 12 bases left in between. CDR3 region: CASSMQGSGYGYTF. The CDR3 nucleotides are TGTGCCAGTAGTATGCAGGGCTCGGGCTATGGCTACACCTTC.

As regards this clone: The same CDR3 is also encoded by other DNA sequences in this sample. The rearrangement uses TRBV5-1 and TRBJ2-3; maybe TRBD1 (6 bases). CDR1 SGHRS and CDR2 YFSETQ come from the germline V gene. CDR3 size: 14 residues. V lost 0 bases to trimming and J lost 2 bases, with 7 bases between them. Here the CDR3 reads CASSLGGPTDTQYF. CDR3 coding DNA: TGCGCCAGCAGCTTGGGGGGGCCCACAGATACGCAGTATTTT. Complete variable domain (other parts from reference TRBV5-1 and TRBJ2-3): KAGVTQTPRYLIKTRGQQVTLSCSPISGHRSVSWYQQTPGQGLQFLFEYFSETQRNKGNFPGRFSGRQFSNSRSEMNVSTLELGDSALYLCASSLGGPTDTQYFGPGTRLTVL.

Ten or more counts support this clone. The gene calls are TRBV6-2 or TRBV6-3 and TRBJ2-3; D might be TRBD2 (6 bases). The CDR3 runs to 15 residues. Trimming took 5 bases from V and 2 from J, leaving 14 bases between them. Germline-derived CDR1 and CDR2 are MNHEY and SVGEGT. CDR3 in amino acids: CASSLGDSTTDTQYF. The CDR3 nucleotides read TGTGCCAGCAGTCTCGGGGACTCGACCACAGATACGCAGTATTTT.

The chain carries TRBV5-4 and TRBJ1-2; D is unclear. The V gene's germline CDR1 is SGHNT and CDR2 YYREEE (reference sequence). Trimming left V 4 bases short and J 8 bases short, with 18 bases between. CDR3 length: 14 residues. CDR3 nucleotides: TGTGCCAGCAGCGCAGGCGTTACAGTTTCCGGCTACACCTTC. Amino acids: CASSAGVTVSGYTF.

This clone came up once. This chain joins TRBV19 and TRBJ2-5; 9 nucleotides match TRBD1. The CDR3 is 14 residues long. Germline V lookup: CDR1 LNHDA, CDR2 SQIVND (reference sequence). J lost 5 bases, V lost 6 bases, and 7 bases had no gene match. The CDR3 DNA follows: TGTGCCAGTAGCACTACAGGGGGCCGGGAGACCCAGTACTTC. Translation: CASSTTGGRETQYF.

The rearrangement links TRBV7-9 to TRBJ2-3, with 8 positions matching TRBD1. Germline V CDR1 and CDR2: SEHNR, FQNEAQ (reference sequence). This CDR3 has 16 amino acids. J lost 5 bases, V lost 4 bases, and 11 bases had no gene match. CDR3: CASSSASDRVVDTQYF. CDR3 sequence (DNA): TGTGCCAGCAGCTCCGCCTCGGACAGGGTGGTAGATACGCAGTATTTT.

This sequence joins TRBV27 and TRBJ2-2, with D possibly TRBD1 on 5 matching bases. The CDR3 loop spans 15 amino acids. Trimming left V 6 bases short and J 3 bases short, with 14 bases between. CDR1 and CDR2 (germline): MNHEY, SMNVEV (reference sequence). The CDR3, as DNA: TGTGCCAGCAGCCCCGGACATGGGGACACCGGGGAGCTGTTTTTT. Translating gives CASSPGHGDTGELFF.

The sample holds one count of this clone. This rearrangement joins TRBV11-1 to TRBJ1-2; D is uncertain. CDR3 length equals 14 residues. The V gene's germline CDR1 is SGHAT and CDR2 FQDESV (reference sequence). Trimming took off 1 base at V and 0 bases at J, with 6 bases between the two ends. The CDR3 DNA reads as TGTGCCAGCAGCTTAGGGGCAGCTAACTATGGCTACACCTTC. It specifies CASSLGAANYGYTF.

The J gene is TRBJ1-3, the V gene TRBV6-6, with 10 bases that match TRBD1. The CDR3 contains 15 residues. CDR1 is MNHNY and CDR2 is SVGAGI in the germline V gene (reference sequence). Trimming cost V 9 bases and J 6 bases; bases outside gene matches: 11. The CDR3 loop reads CASRPWDRGINTIYF. CDR3 coding DNA: TGTGCCAGTAGACCCTGGGACAGGGGTATAAACACCATATATTTT.

CDR3 DNA: TGTGCCAGTAGTAACGTGGGTCAGCCCCAGCATTTT. Translating it yields CASSNVGQPQHF. The chain is built from TRBV19 and TRBJ1-5; D is unclear. The CDR3 loop spans 12 amino acids. Trimming took 4 bases from V and 6 from J, leaving 7 bases between them. Germline CDR1 and CDR2: LNHDA and SQIVND (reference sequence). Looking up the rest from reference TRBV19 and TRBJ1-5 gives the full variable domain: DGGITQSPKYLFRKEGQNVTLSCEQNLNHDAMYWYRQDPGQGLRLIYYSQIVNDFQKGDIAEGYSVSREKKESFPLTVTSAQKNPTAFYLCASSNVGQPQHFGDGTRLSIL.

This chain links TRBV12-2 with TRBJ2-6. TRBV12-2 is tagged as a pseudogene. The CDR3 is made up of 17 amino acids. CDR3 in DNA: TGTGCAAGTCGCTTAGGGGTGGCAAGCTCTGGGGCCAACGTCCTGACTTTC. This codes for CASRLGVASSGANVLTF.

V is TRBV5-4 and J is TRBJ1-6, with 7 bases that match TRBD1. The CDR3 contains 14 residues. Germline V gene sequence: CDR1 SGHNT, CDR2 YYREEE (reference sequence). Trimming cost V 4 bases and J 6 bases; bases outside gene matches: 4. DNA of the CDR3: TGTGCCAGCAGCGTGGACAGGAGTAATTCACCCCTCCACTTT. It codes for CASSVDRSNSPLHF.

The genes are TRBV6-5 and TRBJ1-1, with D uncertain. Trimming removed 7 bases at V and 4 bases at J, with 13 bases between. The CDR3 is made up of 13 amino acids. The germline CDR1 and CDR2 sequences are MNHEY and SVGAGI. DNA for the CDR3: TGTGCCAGCACTCCCTGGGGAAGCACTGAAGCTTTCTTT. As protein: CASTPWGSTEAFF.

The V gene is TRBV19, the J gene TRBJ1-5; D perhaps matches TRBD1 (5 bases). Germline V lookup: CDR1 LNHDA, CDR2 SQIVND (reference sequence). Trimming took 7 bases from V and 4 from J, leaving 11 bases between them. This CDR3 is built from 13 residues. The chain's CDR3 is CASTRTRNQPQHF. CDR3 DNA: TGTGCCAGTACCCGGACAAGAAATCAGCCCCAGCATTTT.

CDR3 residues: CASSFSPGWTEAFF. The DNA for the CDR3 is TGTGCCAGCAGCTTCTCTCCAGGGTGGACTGAAGCTTTCTTT. The chain uses TRBV11-2 and TRBJ1-1, with TRBD1 as a possible D gene (5 bases). The V gene's germline CDR1 is SGHAT and CDR2 FQNNGV. Trimming pared 3 bases from V and 5 bases from J, leaving 13 bases between. The CDR3 has 14 amino acids. The full variable domain, completed using reference TRBV11-2 and TRBJ1-1, is EAGVAQSPRYKIIEKRQSVAFWCNPISGHATLYWYQQILGQGPKLLIQFQNNGVVDDSQLPKDRFSAERLKGVDSTLKIQPAKLEDSAVYLCASSFSPGWTEAFFGQGTRLTVV.

The rearrangement links TRBV7-2 to TRBJ2-3; the D is unclear. CDR1 is SGHTA and CDR2 is FQGNSA in the germline V gene. V lost 2 bases and J lost 2, with 8 bases in between. The CDR3 runs 14 residues. In nucleotides, the CDR3 is TGTGCCAGCAGCTTAAGGGCGGACACAGATACGCAGTATTTT. Translated: CASSLRADTDTQYF.

This sequence joins TRBV27 and TRBJ1-6, with 10 bases fitting TRBD1. CDR1 and CDR2 from the germline V gene are MNHEY and SMNVEV (reference sequence). The V gene end was trimmed by 7 bases and the J gene end by 8 bases; junction bases not matched to a gene: 5. This CDR3 is 14 amino acids long. The CDR3 sequence is CASMTGGWDSPLHF. The CDR3 nucleotides read TGTGCCAGCATGACAGGGGGCTGGGATTCACCCCTCCACTTT.